These 6 T cell receptor beta chains were all obtained from the same sample, sequenced in a study of blood T cell repertoires in COVID-19. Clones were sequenced by immunoSEQ multiplex PCR, and TCRdb holds only the in-frame ones, with some missing. The table has over 350,000 clones, 87% seen once. Sequenced sample: PBMCs or T cells enriched from blood (not recorded which). The receptors were gathered from a woman aged 18-30 years with acute COVID-19.

The chain links TRBV18 to TRBJ1-5, with a weak D call TRBD1 (6 bases). The V gene lost 5 bases and the J gene lost 3 bases, with 14 bases spanning the gap. The germline V gene encodes CDR1 KGHSH and CDR2 LQKENI. The CDR3 is made up of 15 amino acids. CDR3 sequence reads: CASSEGQSTNQPQHF. The CDR3 region has the DNA TGTGCCAGCTCAGAAGGACAGTCGACCAATCAGCCCCAGCATTTT.

Regarding this clone: Within the sample, other DNA sequences also encode this same CDR3. The rearrangement joins TRBV3-1 (or the pseudogene TRBV3-2) to TRBJ1-1; D might be TRBD1 (6 bases). Germline V gene sequence: CDR1 LGHDT, CDR2 YNNKEL (reference sequence). The V gene lost 1 base and the J gene lost 1 base, with 7 bases spanning the gap. The CDR3 is 14 amino acids. The CDR3, as DNA: TGTGCCAGCAGCCAAGGGGGGCGGAACACTGAAGCTTTCTTT. Its protein is CASSQGGRNTEAFF.

V usage is TRBV2 and J usage is TRBJ1-4, with D possibly being TRBD1 (6 bases). The CDR3 covers 12 residues. The V and J ends lost 7 bases and 7 bases respectively, with 10 bases between them. CDR1 is SNHLY and CDR2 is FYNNEI in the germline V gene. The CDR3 DNA reads TGTGCCAGCACCAGGGGTAGTGAAAAACTGTTTTTT. Translation: CASTRGSEKLFF.

J is TRBJ1-6 and V is TRBV10-3; D ambiguous. This CDR3 comprises 12 residues. The V gene lost 10 bases and the J gene lost 8 bases, with 12 bases spanning the gap. CDR1 is ENHRY, CDR2 SYGVKD, per germline. The CDR3 bases are TGTGCCACTACCGCCGCGGATTCACCCCTCCACTTT. This translates into CATTAADSPLHF.

The chain joins TRBV5-5 to TRBJ1-2; 10 nucleotides agree with TRBD1. Losses at the gene ends were 4 bases for V and 4 bases for J; bases not matched to a gene: 4. The CDR3 runs 14 residues. In germline, CDR1 is SGHKS, CDR2 YYEKEE (reference sequence). The CDR3 nucleotides read TGTGCCAGCAGCCCGGGACAGGGGATCTATGGCTACACCTTC. It codes for CASSPGQGIYGYTF.

CDR3 amino acids: CASSFLGTSASYEQYF. CDR3 bases: TGTGCCAGCAGTTTCCTCGGGACTAGCGCTTCCTACGAGCAGTACTTC. V is TRBV27 and J is TRBJ2-7, with 10 bases identical to TRBD2. CDR1 is MNHEY and CDR2 is SMNVEV in the germline V gene (reference sequence). With 3 bases clipped from V and 1 base from J, the junction kept 6 bases outside the gene matches. There are 16 residues in the CDR3.